The source of this TCR beta chain is a study of blood T cells in healthy people across ages. General study findings and limits: The study could not conclusively compare naive and antigen-experienced cells, given its unsorted PBMCs. Age advanced and TCR beta diversity per million T cells fell, roughly linearly.

Alongside a J-beta primer mix, a sample-barcoded 5' primer served in a second PCR lasting 7 to 11 cycles. The template-switch adaptor, which had 12 random nucleotides, put a tag on each cDNA molecule. Via MiXCR, TCRdb re-called the 5' RACE reads, giving one row per CDR3 protein. The sample includes 600,000 to 850,000 distinct CDR3 sequences, 25% of them seen just once. With regard to this clonotype: Its antigen is not identified.

The same sample was also used in a study of T cells of mothers and their children. As reported in that work: Thymic selection, a shaping force on TCR recombination output, acts similarly in related and unrelated pairs.

The clonotype was recovered from a boy under 18 in good health. The source material was blood.

The CDR3 region is CASSLDRVRGETQYF. DNA of the CDR3: TGTGCCAGCAGCTTAGATCGGGTCCGGGGAGAGACCCAGTACTTC. This chain uses TRBV11-2 with TRBJ2-5; tentatively, D is TRBD2 (5 bases). V gave up 0 bases and J gave up 4 bases, with 12 bases separating them. The germline V gene encodes CDR1 SGHAT and CDR2 FQNNGV. This CDR3 has 15 residues.